The sequence of this T cell receptor (beta chain) was determined in a study of spatial heterogeneity in lung cancer. This clonotype is medium-sized in the sample. Time point described: sample taken at primary tumor resection. From tumor, nontumor lung or frozen PBMC, whole RNA was taken unsorted for sequencing. TCRdb used MiXCR to reprocess the 5' RACE reads, holding one entry per CDR3 protein. The repertoire consists of over 2,500 distinct CDR3 sequences, with around 4.5% occurring once and the leading ten covering 25% to 30%. Sample: normal lung tissue next to the tumor, taken at surgery. This TCR was recovered from a female donor with early-stage non-small cell lung cancer.

CDR3 coding DNA: TGCAGCGTTGAAGACGGGAGCTACGAGCAGTACTTC. This codes for CSVEDGSYEQYF. The V and J genes are TRBV29-1 and TRBJ2-7, with a weak D call TRBD2 (6 bases). Germline V gene lookup returns CDR1 SQVTM and CDR2 ANQGSEA. This CDR3 spans 12 amino acids. V was cut by 0 bases and J by 3 bases, with 6 bases left in between.